What follows describes a single T cell receptor (beta chain). Its antigen is not known. The sample comes from a study of T-cell memory formation after mild COVID-19. Study-level findings and limits: Memory cells collected pre-infection included some clones that later responded, suggesting cross-reactive memory joined. The authors left the SARS-CoV-2 specificity of second-wave clones peaking on day 37 unconfirmed. Among clones contracting day 15 to 85, CD4/CD8 was balanced, whereas later expanders leaned CD4+.

TCRdb re-called the 5' RACE reads with MiXCR, one entry per CDR3 protein. The profile shows roughly 320,000 distinct CDR3 sequences, 25% to 30% of them singletons. This TCR was sampled from an adult woman who had mild COVID-19 (a few samples of this study predate the infection). Cell type and time point are not known. The sequencing input was PBMCs or a T cell subset sorted from them (not recorded which).

DNA of the CDR3: TGTGCCATGGGGGGGATCTCCTACGAGCAGTACTTC. Protein sequence: CAMGGISYEQYF. The chain links TRBV10-3 to TRBJ2-7; 7 bases line up with TRBD2. Germline V gives CDR1 ENHRY, CDR2 SYGVKD. This CDR3 spans 12 amino acids. The trim removed 9 bases at V and 0 bases at J, leaving 2 bases unmatched.